This TCR beta chain was sequenced in a study of cytomegalovirus exposure and HLA in healthy donors. The CDR3 consists of 13 residues. V was clipped by 1 base and J by 10 bases, with 13 bases between them. The germline gives CDR1 LNHDA, CDR2 SQIVND (reference sequence). This clone was counted only a few times. The antigen remains unidentified. At the time of sampling, donors were nominally healthy, though unrecorded immune exposures were likely. Whole-study results and caveats: Among donors in an Asian-associated ancestry cluster, a later analysis reportedly found fewer N-insertions than the roughly 670-donor mean.

PCR employed 60 Vbeta and 13 Jbeta primers. Using immunoSEQ multiplex PCR, the repertoire was profiled, and TCRdb retains in-frame clones only, with some absent. Seen here are around 99,000 clones, approximately 76% observed once, and the top ten hold 2% to 3%. The sequence was obtained from a man between 18 and 29 years old in good health and CMV-seronegative. The material sequenced was PBMCs. The chain carries TRBV19 and TRBJ1-1; no definite D call. The CDR3 loop is CASSIVLGSRAFF. The CDR3 nucleotides read TGTGCCAGTAGTATAGTCCTGGGCTCGAGAGCTTTCTTT.